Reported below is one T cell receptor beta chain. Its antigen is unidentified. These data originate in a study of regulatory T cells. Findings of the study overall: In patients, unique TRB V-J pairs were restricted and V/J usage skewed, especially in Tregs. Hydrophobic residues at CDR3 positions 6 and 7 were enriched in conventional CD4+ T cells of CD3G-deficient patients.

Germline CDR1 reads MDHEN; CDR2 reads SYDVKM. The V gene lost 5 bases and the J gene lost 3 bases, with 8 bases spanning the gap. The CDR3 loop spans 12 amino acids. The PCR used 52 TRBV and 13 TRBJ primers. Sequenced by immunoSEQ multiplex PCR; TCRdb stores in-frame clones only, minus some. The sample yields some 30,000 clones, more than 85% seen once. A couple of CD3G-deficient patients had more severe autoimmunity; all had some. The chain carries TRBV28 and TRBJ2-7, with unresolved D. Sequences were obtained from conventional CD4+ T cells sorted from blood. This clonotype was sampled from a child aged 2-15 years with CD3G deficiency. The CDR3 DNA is TGTGCCAGCAGTCCCGGACGCTACGAGCAGTACTTC. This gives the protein CASSPGRYEQYF.